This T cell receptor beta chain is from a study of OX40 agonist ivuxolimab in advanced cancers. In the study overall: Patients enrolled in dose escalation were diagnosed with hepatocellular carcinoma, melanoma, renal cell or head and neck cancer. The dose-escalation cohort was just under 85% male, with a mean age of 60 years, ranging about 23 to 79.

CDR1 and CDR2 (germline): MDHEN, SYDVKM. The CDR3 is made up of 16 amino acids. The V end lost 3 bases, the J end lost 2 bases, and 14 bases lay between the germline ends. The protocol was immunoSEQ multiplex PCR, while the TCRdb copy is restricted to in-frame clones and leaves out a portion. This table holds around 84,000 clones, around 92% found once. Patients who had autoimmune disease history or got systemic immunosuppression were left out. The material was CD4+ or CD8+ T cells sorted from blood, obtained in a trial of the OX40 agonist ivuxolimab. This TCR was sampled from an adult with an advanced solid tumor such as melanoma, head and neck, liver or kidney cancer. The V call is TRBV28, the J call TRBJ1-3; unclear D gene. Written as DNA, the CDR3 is TGTGCCAGCAGTTTCTCCCGCCTTGGACCTGGAAACACCATATATTTT. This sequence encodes CASSFSRLGPGNTIYF.